The TCR beta chain under discussion was sequenced for a study of T cells after yellow fever vaccination. The overall study: Where fractions had low cell numbers, libraries were prepared from them with the SMART-Seq v4 Ultra Low Input RNA kit.

This clonotype was found a few times. This CDR3 region has 15 residues. The V gene's germline CDR1 is SGHRS and CDR2 YFSETQ. Trimming left V 3 bases short and J 5 bases short, with 18 bases between. Study-level results: Among primary-vaccination clones, most reappeared after the booster, at 96% for CD4 and approximately 88% for CD8.

TCR cDNA was made by 5'RACE template switching, adding a universal primer site and UMIs. TCRdb re-called the 5' RACE reads through MiXCR, storing one row per CDR3 protein. This table holds approximately 85,000 distinct CDR3 sequences, roughly 13% found once. The TCR originated in a young man who received the YFV17D yellow fever vaccine. The input for sequencing was CD8+ T cells not binding an NS4B(214-222) dextramer, sorted from PBMCs, taken less than 25 days after the first yellow fever vaccination. The chain combines TRBV5-1 with TRBJ2-7; D may be TRBD2 (6 bases). The CDR3 region is CASSSEGAPLDEQYF. The DNA of the CDR3 is TGCGCCAGCAGCTCGGAGGGAGCCCCCTTAGACGAGCAGTACTTC.